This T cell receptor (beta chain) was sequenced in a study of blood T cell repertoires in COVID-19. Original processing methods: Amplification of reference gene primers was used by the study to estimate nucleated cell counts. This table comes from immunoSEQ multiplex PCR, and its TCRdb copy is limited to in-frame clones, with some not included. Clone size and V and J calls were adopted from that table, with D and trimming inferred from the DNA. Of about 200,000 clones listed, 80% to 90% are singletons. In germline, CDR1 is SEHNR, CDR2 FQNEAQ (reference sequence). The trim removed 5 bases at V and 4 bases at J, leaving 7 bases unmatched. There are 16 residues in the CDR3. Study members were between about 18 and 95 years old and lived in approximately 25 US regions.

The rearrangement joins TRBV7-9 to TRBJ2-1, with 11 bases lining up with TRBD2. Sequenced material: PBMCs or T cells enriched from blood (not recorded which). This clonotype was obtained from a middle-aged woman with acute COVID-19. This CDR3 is CASSRTSGSRYNEQFF. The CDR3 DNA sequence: TGTGCCAGCAGCCGTACTAGCGGGAGTCGTTACAATGAGCAGTTCTTC.